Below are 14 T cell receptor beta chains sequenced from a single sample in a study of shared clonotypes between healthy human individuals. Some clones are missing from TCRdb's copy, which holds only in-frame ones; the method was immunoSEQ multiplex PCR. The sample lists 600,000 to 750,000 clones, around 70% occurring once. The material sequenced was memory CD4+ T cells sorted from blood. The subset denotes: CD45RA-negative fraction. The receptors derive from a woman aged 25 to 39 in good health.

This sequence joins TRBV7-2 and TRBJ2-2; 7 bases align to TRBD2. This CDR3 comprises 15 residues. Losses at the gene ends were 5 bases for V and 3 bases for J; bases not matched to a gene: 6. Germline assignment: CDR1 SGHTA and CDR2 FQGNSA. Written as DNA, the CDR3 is TGTGCCAGCAGCCGGGGAGGGGAGGACACCGGGGAGCTGTTTTTT. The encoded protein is CASSRGGEDTGELFF. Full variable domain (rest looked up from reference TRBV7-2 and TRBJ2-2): GAGVSQSPSNKVTEKGKDVELRCDPISGHTALYWYRQSLGQGLEFLIYFQGNSAPDKSGLPSDRFSAERTGGSVSTLTIQRTQQEDSAVYLCASSRGGEDTGELFFGEGSRLTVL.

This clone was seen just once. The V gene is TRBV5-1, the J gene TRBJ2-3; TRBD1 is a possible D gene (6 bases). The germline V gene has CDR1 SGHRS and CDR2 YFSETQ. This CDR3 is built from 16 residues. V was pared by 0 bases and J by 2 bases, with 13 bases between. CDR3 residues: CASSLGAGEYTDTQYF. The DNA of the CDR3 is TGCGCCAGCAGCTTGGGGGCAGGGGAGTACACAGATACGCAGTATTTT. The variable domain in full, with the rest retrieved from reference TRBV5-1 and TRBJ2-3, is KAGVTQTPRYLIKTRGQQVTLSCSPISGHRSVSWYQQTPGQGLQFLFEYFSETQRNKGNFPGRFSGRQFSNSRSEMNVSTLELGDSALYLCASSLGAGEYTDTQYFGPGTRLTVL.

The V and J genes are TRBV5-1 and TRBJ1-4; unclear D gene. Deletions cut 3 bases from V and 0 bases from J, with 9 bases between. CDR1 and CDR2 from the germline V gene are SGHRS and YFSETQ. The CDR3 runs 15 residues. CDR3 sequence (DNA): TGCGCCAGCAGCTCCATAGAGTCAACTAATGAAAAACTGTTTTTT. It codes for CASSSIESTNEKLFF. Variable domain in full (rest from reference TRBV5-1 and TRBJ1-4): KAGVTQTPRYLIKTRGQQVTLSCSPISGHRSVSWYQQTPGQGLQFLFEYFSETQRNKGNFPGRFSGRQFSNSRSEMNVSTLELGDSALYLCASSSIESTNEKLFFGSGTQLSVL.

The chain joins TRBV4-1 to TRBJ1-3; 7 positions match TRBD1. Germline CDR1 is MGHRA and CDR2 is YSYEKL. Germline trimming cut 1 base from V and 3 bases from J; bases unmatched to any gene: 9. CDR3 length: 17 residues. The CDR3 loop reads CASSQAGVRGSGNTIYF. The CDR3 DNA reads TGCGCCAGCAGCCAAGCGGGGGTCAGGGGGAGTGGAAACACCATATATTTT.

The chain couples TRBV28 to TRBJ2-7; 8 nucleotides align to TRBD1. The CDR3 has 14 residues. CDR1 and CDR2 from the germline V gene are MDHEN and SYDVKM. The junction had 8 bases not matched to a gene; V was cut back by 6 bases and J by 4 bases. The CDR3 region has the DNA TGTGCCAGCAGAAAAGGACAGGGATCGTACGAGCAGTACTTC. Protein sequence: CASRKGQGSYEQYF.

The CDR3 DNA is TGTGCCAGCAGCCGAGGGGGAGGCAGCTACGAGCAGTACTTC. This sequence encodes CASSRGGGSYEQYF. The chain employs TRBV16 and TRBJ2-7, with D perhaps matching TRBD1 or TRBD2 (6 bases each). The V end lost 4 bases, the J end lost 3 bases, and 13 bases lay between the germline ends. CDR1 and CDR2 from the germline V gene are KGHSY and FQNENV. The CDR3 has 14 residues.

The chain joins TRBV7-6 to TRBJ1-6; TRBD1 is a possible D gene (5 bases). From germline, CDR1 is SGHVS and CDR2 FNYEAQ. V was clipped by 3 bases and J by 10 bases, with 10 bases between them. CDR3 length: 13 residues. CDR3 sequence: CASSLGPGSPLHF. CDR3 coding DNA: TGTGCCAGCAGCTTGGGGCCCGGCTCACCCCTCCACTTT.

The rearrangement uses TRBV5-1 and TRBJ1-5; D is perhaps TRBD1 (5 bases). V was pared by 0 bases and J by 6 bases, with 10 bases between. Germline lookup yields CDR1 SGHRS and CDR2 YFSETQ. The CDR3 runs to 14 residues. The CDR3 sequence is CASSLVGGSQPQHF. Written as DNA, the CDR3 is TGCGCCAGCAGCTTGGTCGGGGGAAGTCAGCCCCAGCATTTT. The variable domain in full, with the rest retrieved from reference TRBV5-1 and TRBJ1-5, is KAGVTQTPRYLIKTRGQQVTLSCSPISGHRSVSWYQQTPGQGLQFLFEYFSETQRNKGNFPGRFSGRQFSNSRSEMNVSTLELGDSALYLCASSLVGGSQPQHFGDGTRLSIL.

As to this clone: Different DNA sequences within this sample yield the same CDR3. CDR3 loop: CASSIPPTDTQYF. DNA for the CDR3: TGTGCCAGTAGTATTCCGCCCACAGATACGCAGTATTTT. The chain couples TRBV19 to TRBJ2-3; D is unclear. With 3 bases removed from V and 2 bases from J, the gap between germline ends came to 6 bases. The CDR3 is 13 residues long. Germline V gene lookup returns CDR1 LNHDA and CDR2 SQIVND (reference sequence). Using reference TRBV19 and TRBJ2-3 for the parts outside the CDR3, the full variable domain is DGGITQSPKYLFRKEGQNVTLSCEQNLNHDAMYWYRQDPGQGLRLIYYSQIVNDFQKGDIAEGYSVSREKKESFPLTVTSAQKNPTAFYLCASSIPPTDTQYFGPGTRLTVL.

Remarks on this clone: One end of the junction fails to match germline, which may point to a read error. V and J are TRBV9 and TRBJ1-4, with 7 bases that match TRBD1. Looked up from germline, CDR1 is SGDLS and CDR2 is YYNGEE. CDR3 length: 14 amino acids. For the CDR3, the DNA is TGTGCCAGCAGCCCAACAGGGGCTAACGAAAAACTGTTTTTT. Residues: CASSPTGANEKLFF.

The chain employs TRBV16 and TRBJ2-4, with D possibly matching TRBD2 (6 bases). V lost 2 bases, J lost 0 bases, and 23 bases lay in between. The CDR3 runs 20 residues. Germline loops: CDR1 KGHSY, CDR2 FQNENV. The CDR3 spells CASSQPSPNLGEVAKNIQYF. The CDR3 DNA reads TGTGCCAGCAGCCAACCCTCCCCTAACTTGGGGGAGGTAGCCAAAAACATTCAGTACTTC.

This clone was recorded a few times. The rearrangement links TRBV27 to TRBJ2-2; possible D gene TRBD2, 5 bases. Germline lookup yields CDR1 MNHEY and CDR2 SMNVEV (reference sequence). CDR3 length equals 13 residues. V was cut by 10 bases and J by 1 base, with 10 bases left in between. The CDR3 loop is CATQRLNTGELFF. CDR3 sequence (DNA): TGTGCCACCCAGCGGTTGAACACCGGGGAGCTGTTTTTT.

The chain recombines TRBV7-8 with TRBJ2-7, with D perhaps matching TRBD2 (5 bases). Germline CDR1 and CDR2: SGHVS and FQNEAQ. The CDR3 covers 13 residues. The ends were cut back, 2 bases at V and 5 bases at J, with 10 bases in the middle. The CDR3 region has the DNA TGTGCCAGCAGCTTAACTAGGAGAAACGAGCAGTACTTC. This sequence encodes CASSLTRRNEQYF.

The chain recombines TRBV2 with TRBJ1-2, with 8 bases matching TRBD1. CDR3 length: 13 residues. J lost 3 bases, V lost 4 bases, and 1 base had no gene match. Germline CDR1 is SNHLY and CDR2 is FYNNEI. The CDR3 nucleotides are TGTGCCAGCAGTGCGGACAGGGACTATGGCTACACCTTC. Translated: CASSADRDYGYTF. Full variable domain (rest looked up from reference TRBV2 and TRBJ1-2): EPEVTQTPSHQVTQMGQEVILRCVPISNHLYFYWYRQILGQKVEFLVSFYNNEISEKSEIFDDQFSVERPDGSNFTLKIRSTKLEDSAMYFCASSADRDYGYTFGSGTRLTVV.